This T cell receptor beta chain was recorded in a study of long-term antiretroviral therapy in people with HIV. Study-level results: From the mid-2000s to the late 2010s, blood was obtained, possibly while participants received older ART regimens. Spans of CDR3 length were tighter for HIV repertoires than for controls.

A v3.0 immunoSEQ assay was performed at survey level. Target depth was 40,000-50,000 T-cell genomes per sample. The assay was immunoSEQ multiplex PCR, and TCRdb's table has in-frame clones only and misses some. The sample lists tens of thousands of clones, 84% occurring once. As regards this clone: Its antigen is unidentified.

The CDR3 contains 15 residues. V was pared by 3 bases and J by 6 bases, with 1 base of the junction left unmatched. Looked up from germline, CDR1 is SGHRS and CDR2 is YFSETQ. One or more pre-ART and two or more post-ART PBMC samples were available from each donor. The sequencing used unsorted PBMCs, collected 0.8 years after starting antiretroviral therapy. The chain uses TRBV5-1 and TRBJ2-1; 15 bases are a match to TRBD2. The origin of this receptor is a woman between 18 and 29 years old with HIV. The DNA of the CDR3 is TGCGCCAGCAGCTGGGGACTAGCGGGGGGCAATGAGCAGTTCTTC. Protein sequence: CASSWGLAGGNEQFF.